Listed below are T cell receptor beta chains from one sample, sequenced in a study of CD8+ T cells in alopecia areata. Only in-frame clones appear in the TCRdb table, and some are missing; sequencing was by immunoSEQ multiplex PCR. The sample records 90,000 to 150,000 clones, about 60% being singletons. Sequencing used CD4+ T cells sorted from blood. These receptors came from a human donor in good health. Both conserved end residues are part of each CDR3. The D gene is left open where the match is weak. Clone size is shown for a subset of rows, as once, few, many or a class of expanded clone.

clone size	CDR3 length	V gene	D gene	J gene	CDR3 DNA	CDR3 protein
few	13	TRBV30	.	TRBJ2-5	TGTGCCTGGAGTAGGGGGGCCGAGGAGACCCAGTACTTC	CAWSRGAEETQYF
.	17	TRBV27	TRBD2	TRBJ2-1	TGTGCCAGCAGTCCCCGACTAGCGGGGTATACATACAATGAGCAGTTCTTC	CASSPRLAGYTYNEQFF
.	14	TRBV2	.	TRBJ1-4	TGTGCCAGTTTGGTTTGGCCGGGGGGAGAAAAACTGTTTTTT	CASLVWPGGEKLFF
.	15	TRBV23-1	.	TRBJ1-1	TGCGCCAGCAGTCAATTACCAGGGGAGAACACTGAAGCTTTCTTT	CASSQLPGENTEAFF
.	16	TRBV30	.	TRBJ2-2	TGTGCCTGGAGTGTAAACTCGGGGTTTTCGGCCGGGGAGCTGTTTTTT	CAWSVNSGFSAGELFF
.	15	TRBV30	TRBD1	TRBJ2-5	TGTGCCTGGAGAAGGGGACAGGGGGCAGGGGAGACCCAGTACTTC	CAWRRGQGAGETQYF
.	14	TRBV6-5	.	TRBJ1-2	TGTGCCAGCAGTTACCACCGGGCCTCCTATGGCTACACCTTC	CASSYHRASYGYTF
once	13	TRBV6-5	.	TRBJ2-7	TGTGCCGGGGCGCGGCGGCGGGGCTACGAGCAGTACTTC	CAGARRRGYEQYF
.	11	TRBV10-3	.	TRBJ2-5	TGTGCCATCAGGTCAGAGGGGACCCAGTACTTC	CAIRSEGTQYF
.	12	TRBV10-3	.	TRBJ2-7	TGTGCCATCAGTACAGGGTTCGAGGAGCAGTACTTC	CAISTGFEEQYF
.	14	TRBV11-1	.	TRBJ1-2	TGTGCCAGCAGTCGGACCCTGGGGACCTATGGCTACACCTTC	CASSRTLGTYGYTF
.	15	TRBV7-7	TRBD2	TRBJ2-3	TGTGCCAGCAGCTTAAGCGGGGGCTCCACAGATACGCAGTATTTT	CASSLSGGSTDTQYF
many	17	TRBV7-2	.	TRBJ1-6	TGTGCCAGCAGCCCCAATCCGGGGGCTTCCTATAATTCACCCCTCCACTTT	CASSPNPGASYNSPLHF
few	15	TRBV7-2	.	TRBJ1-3	TGTGCCAGCAGCCCCACCGTCGGCAGTCGGAACACCATATATTTT	CASSPTVGSRNTIYF
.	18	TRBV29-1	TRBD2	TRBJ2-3	TGCAGCGTCCCCTCTAGCGGGGGGGCCGGAACGCGAACAGATACGCAGTATTTT	CSVPSSGGAGTRTDTQYF
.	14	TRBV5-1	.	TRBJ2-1	TGCGCCAGCAGCTTGGAGAGCTCCTACAATGAGCAGTTCTTC	CASSLESSYNEQFF
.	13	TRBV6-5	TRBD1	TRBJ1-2	TGTGCCAGCAGAACCCCGGGACAGATCGACTACACCTTC	CASRTPGQIDYTF
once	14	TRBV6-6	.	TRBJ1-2	TGTGCCAGCAGTTACTCGCCAGGAAACTATGGCTACACCTTC	CASSYSPGNYGYTF
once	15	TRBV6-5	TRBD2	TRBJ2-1	TGTGCCAGCAGTTCCCGGACTAGCGGGTGGGATGAGCAGTTCTTC	CASSSRTSGWDEQFF
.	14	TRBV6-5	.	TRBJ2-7	TGTGCCAGCAGTTACTCGTTGGGGTCCTACGAGCAGTACTTC	CASSYSLGSYEQYF
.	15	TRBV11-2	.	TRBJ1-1	TGTGCCAGCAGCTTAGGTCGGGGCGTGGGCACTGAAGCTTTCTTT	CASSLGRGVGTEAFF
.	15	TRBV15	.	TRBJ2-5	TGTGCCACCAGCAGAGAAACACAGTTACAAGAGACCCAGTACTTC	CATSRETQLQETQYF
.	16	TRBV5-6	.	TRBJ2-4	TGTGCCAGCAGCTCCCTTAGGGGGGTGAGTTTGAACATTCAGTACTTC	CASSSLRGVSLNIQYF
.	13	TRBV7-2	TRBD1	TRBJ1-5	TGTGCCAGCAGCTTAGACCGAGGAGGGGGCCGCCATTTT	CASSLDRGGGRHF
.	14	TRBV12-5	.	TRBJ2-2	TGTGCTAGTGGTTTGAGACAGAACACCGGGGAGCTGTTTTTT	CASGLRQNTGELFF
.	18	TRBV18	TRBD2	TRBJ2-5	TGTGCCAGCTCGCGTCCAGCGTTGGCGGGGGGCCGCCAAGAGACCCAGTACTTC	CASSRPALAGGRQETQYF
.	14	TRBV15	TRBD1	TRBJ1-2	TGTGCCACCAGCAGAGGTTGGGACAGCTATGGCTACACCTTC	CATSRGWDSYGYTF
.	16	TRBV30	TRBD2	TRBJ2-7	TGTGCCTGGAGTGAATTAGCGGGGGGAAGCTCCTACGAGCAGTACTTC	CAWSELAGGSSYEQYF
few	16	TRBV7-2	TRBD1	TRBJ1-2	TGTGCCAGCAGCTTAGCGAACACAGGGGGCCGGGATGGCTACACCTTC	CASSLANTGGRDGYTF
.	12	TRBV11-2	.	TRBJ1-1	TGTGCCAGCAGCTTATACGACACTGAAGCTTTCTTT	CASSLYDTEAFF
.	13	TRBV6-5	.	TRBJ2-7	TGTGCCAGCAGTCAGAGTAGCTCCTACGAGCAGTACTTC	CASSQSSSYEQYF
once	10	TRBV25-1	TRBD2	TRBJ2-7	TGTGCCAGCCAGATGGGGAGGGTGTACTTC	CASQMGRVYF
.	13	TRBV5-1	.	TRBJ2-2	TGCGCCAGCAGGTTGGGGGCTACCGGGGAGCTGTTTTTT	CASRLGATGELFF
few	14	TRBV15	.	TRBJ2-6	TGTGCCACCAGTTCTCACTCTGGGGCCAACGTCCTGACTTTC	CATSSHSGANVLTF
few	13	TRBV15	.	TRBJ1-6	TGTGCCACCAGCAGAGAGGGGGATTCACCCCTCCACTTT	CATSREGDSPLHF
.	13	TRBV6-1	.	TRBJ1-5	TGTGCCAGCAGTTCCAGACCGGGCCAGCCCCAGCATTTT	CASSSRPGQPQHF
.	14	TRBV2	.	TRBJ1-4	TGTGCCAGCGTCCGGGGGGCCACTAATGAAAAACTGTTTTTT	CASVRGATNEKLFF
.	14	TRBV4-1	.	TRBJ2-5	TGCGCCAGCAGCCATAGGACAGACCAAGAGACCCAGTACTTC	CASSHRTDQETQYF
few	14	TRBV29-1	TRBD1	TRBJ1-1	TGCAGCGTTGAGCGGACAGGGGGTCTCGCTGAAGCTTTCTTT	CSVERTGGLAEAFF
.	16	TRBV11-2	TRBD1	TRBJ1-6	TGTGCCAGCAGCTCTTTACGGGACAGAGATAATTCACCCCTCCACTTT	CASSSLRDRDNSPLHF
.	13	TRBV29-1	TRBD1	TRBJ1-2	TGCAGCGTTGTGGGACAGGGCCTATATGGCTACACCTTC	CSVVGQGLYGYTF